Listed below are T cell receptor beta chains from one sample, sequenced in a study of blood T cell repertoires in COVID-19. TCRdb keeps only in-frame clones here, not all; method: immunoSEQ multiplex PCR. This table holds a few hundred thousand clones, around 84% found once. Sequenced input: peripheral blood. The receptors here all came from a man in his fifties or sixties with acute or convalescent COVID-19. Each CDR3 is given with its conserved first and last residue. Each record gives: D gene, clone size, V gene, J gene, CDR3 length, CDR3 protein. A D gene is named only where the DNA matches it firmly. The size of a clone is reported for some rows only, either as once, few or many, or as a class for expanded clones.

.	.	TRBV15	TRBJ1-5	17	CATSRARGSAGSPTQHF
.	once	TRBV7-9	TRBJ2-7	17	CASSSGGGTLSSYEQYF
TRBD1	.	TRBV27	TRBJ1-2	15	CASRPTGGRGYGYTF
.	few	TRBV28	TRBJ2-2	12	CASRLVPGELFF
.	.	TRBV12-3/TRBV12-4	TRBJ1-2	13	CASAGVANYGYTF
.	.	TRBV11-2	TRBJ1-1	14	CASSNRAGKVEAFF
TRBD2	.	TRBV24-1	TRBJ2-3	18	CATSDAGTSGQYTDTQYF
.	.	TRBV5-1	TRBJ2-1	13	CASSFPGFDEQFF
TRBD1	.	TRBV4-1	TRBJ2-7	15	CASSQPRDRDYEQYF
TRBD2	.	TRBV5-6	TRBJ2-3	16	CASSQGLADSTDTQYF
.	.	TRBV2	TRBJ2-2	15	CASTPLSGGSGELFF
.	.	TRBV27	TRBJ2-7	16	CASSLRGGRAFDEQYF
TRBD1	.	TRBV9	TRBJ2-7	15	CASSENPGQGYEQYF
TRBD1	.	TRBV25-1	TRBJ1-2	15	CASSPGTGDYYGYTF
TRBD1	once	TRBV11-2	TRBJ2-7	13	CASSPGTGVLRYF
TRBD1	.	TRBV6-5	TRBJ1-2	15	CASSRGTGGTYGYTF
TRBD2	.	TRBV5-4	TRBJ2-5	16	CASSLGAGGRSETQYF
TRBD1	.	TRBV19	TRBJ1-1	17	CASSTGTGVLMNTEAFF
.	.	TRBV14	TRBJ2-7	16	CASSQDGPPGLYEQYF
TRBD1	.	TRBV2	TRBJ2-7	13	CASSIRGQGEQYF
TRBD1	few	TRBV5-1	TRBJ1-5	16	CASRVSVGQSNQPQHF
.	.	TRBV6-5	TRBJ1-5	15	CASSGTGFTGQPQHF
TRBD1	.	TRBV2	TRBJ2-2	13	CASNRGHAGELFF
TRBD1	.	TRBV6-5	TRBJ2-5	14	CASSLDRGQETQYF
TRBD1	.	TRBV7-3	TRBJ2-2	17	CASSLTVGQGAKGELFF
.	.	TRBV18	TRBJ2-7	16	CASSPGPPLSSYEQYF
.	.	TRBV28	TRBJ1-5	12	CASSHPEGDTLF
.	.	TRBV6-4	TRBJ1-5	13	CASSEGQGQPQHF
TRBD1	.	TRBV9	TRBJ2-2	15	CASSPRTGNTGELFF
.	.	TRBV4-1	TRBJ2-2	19	CASSQDYREMARVPGELFF
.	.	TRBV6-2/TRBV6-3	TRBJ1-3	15	CASSYGRASGNTIYF
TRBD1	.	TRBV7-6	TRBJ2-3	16	CASSKGQAPRTDTQYF
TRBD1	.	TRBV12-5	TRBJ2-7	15	CASGLSQGAANEQYF
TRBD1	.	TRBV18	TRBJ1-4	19	CASSPYTSGTAGGWEKLFF
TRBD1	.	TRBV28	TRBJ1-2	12	CASRTGGGGYTF
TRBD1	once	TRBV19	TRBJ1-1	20	CASSPRRFGQGRLALAEAFF
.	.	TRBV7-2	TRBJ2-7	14	CASSPARGSYEQYF
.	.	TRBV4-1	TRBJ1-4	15	CASSQETGGNEKLFF
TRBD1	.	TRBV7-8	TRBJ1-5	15	CASSRTGYGNQPQHF
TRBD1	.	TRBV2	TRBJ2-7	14	CASREQGPSYEQYF
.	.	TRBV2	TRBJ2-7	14	CASRTRGRAYEQYF